These 22 T cell receptor beta chains were sequenced from one sample in a study of OX40 agonist ivuxolimab in advanced cancers. The assay was immunoSEQ multiplex PCR, and TCRdb's table has in-frame clones only and misses some. The profile shows tens of thousands of clones, roughly 90% of them singletons. Sequencing used CD4+ or CD8+ T cells sorted from blood, obtained in a trial of the OX40 agonist ivuxolimab. Every receptor here comes from an adult with an advanced solid tumor such as melanoma, head and neck, liver or kidney cancer.

The CDR3 DNA reads as TGTGCCAGCTCGGACAGCTTTAGCTACGAGCAGTACTTC. It codes for CASSDSFSYEQYF. The chain employs TRBV18 and TRBJ2-7; a possible D gene is TRBD1 (6 bases). The CDR3 totals 13 residues. V lost 6 bases, J lost 3 bases, and 12 bases lay in between. CDR1 and CDR2 from the germline V gene are KGHSH and LQKENI.

The chain combines TRBV6-5 with TRBJ2-4; D gene uncertain. Germline V gene lookup returns CDR1 MNHEY and CDR2 SVGAGI. This CDR3 is 13 amino acids long. V lost 6 bases to trimming and J lost 0 bases, with 6 bases between them. This CDR3 reads CASSELAKNIQYF. The CDR3 DNA reads as TGTGCCAGCAGCGAGTTAGCCAAAAACATTCAGTACTTC.

This chain connects TRBV4-1 to TRBJ1-1; D uncertain. Germline CDR1 and CDR2: MGHRA and YSYEKL. This CDR3 has 17 residues. V gave up 0 bases and J gave up 4 bases, with 18 bases separating them. The DNA for the CDR3 is TGCGCCAGCAGCCAAGATATGCGACCACTTGGGTTCACTGAAGCTTTCTTT. Translating gives CASSQDMRPLGFTEAFF.

The chain carries TRBV15 and TRBJ2-7; the D gene is possibly TRBD1 (5 bases). Germline V lookup: CDR1 LNHNV, CDR2 YYDKDF (reference sequence). With 1 base removed from V and 6 bases from J, the gap between germline ends came to 13 bases. The CDR3 extends over 14 amino acids. CDR3 DNA: TGTGCCACCAGCAGAGCCGATTCAGGGCCCGAGCAGTACTTC. This encodes CATSRADSGPEQYF.

The chain has TRBV7-9 and TRBJ2-7, with 13 bases fitting TRBD2. The CDR3 has 17 residues. After removal of 5 bases from V and 2 bases from J, the junction contained 9 bases not matched to a gene. Germline V lookup: CDR1 SEHNR, CDR2 FQNEAQ (reference sequence). The CDR3 DNA reads as TGTGCCAGCAGCATAACTAGCGGGGGGGGGAAACCCTACGAGCAGTACTTC. Amino acids: CASSITSGGGKPYEQYF.

This clone has a handful of counts. This chain joins TRBV6-5 and TRBJ1-2; weak D call: TRBD1 (5 bases). The germline V and J ends were trimmed by 0 bases and 0 bases, with 8 bases remaining between them. CDR1 is MNHEY, CDR2 SVGAGI, per germline. This CDR3 spans 15 amino acids. CDR3 in DNA: TGTGCCAGCAGTTACTCGCCGGACACTAACTATGGCTACACCTTC. This gives the protein CASSYSPDTNYGYTF.

This chain connects TRBV7-9 to TRBJ2-5, with 11 nucleotides matching TRBD2. V was pared by 3 bases and J by 3 bases, with 9 bases of the junction left unmatched. The CDR3 consists of 17 residues. In germline, CDR1 is SEHNR, CDR2 FQNEAQ (reference sequence). The CDR3 DNA reads TGTGCCAGCAGCTTTGTCCTAGCGGGAGGAAGGGAAGAGACCCAGTACTTC. Its protein is CASSFVLAGGREETQYF.

CDR3 loop: CASSLGGMNTEAFF. For the CDR3, the DNA is TGTGCCAGCAGCTTAGGGGGGATGAACACTGAAGCTTTCTTT. The genes are TRBV11-3 and TRBJ1-1, with TRBD1 as a possible D gene (5 bases). V was clipped by 1 base and J by 0 bases, with 6 bases between them. The CDR3 is 14 amino acids. Germline loops: CDR1 SGHNT, CDR2 YENEEA.

V usage is TRBV9 and J usage is TRBJ1-2, with D perhaps matching TRBD1 (5 bases). Germline V gene sequence: CDR1 SGDLS, CDR2 YYNGEE. CDR3 size: 13 residues. Trimming cost V 0 bases and J 5 bases, with 8 bases left between them. The CDR3 DNA is TGTGCCAGCAGCGTAGGACAGCATTATGGCTACACCTTC. Amino acids: CASSVGQHYGYTF.

The V and J genes are TRBV6-4 and TRBJ2-3; 10 nucleotides agree with TRBD2. After removal of 6 bases from V and 4 bases from J, the junction contained 4 bases not matched to a gene. From germline, CDR1 is MRHNA and CDR2 SNTAGT. This CDR3 region has 14 residues. The CDR3 reads CASRLAGDADTQYF. The CDR3 DNA sequence: TGTGCCAGCAGGCTAGCGGGAGACGCAGATACGCAGTATTTT.

The chain has TRBV9 and TRBJ1-3, with 7 nucleotides matching TRBD1. V dropped 3 bases and J dropped 8; count of bases not matched to a gene: 8. The CDR3 spans 14 residues. Germline loops: CDR1 SGDLS, CDR2 YYNGEE. In DNA, the CDR3 is TGTGCCAGCAGCGGAGGGGGCAGGGGCTACACCATATATTTT. Its protein is CASSGGGRGYTIYF. Full variable domain (rest looked up from reference TRBV9 and TRBJ1-3): DSGVTQTPKHLITATGQRVTLRCSPRSGDLSVYWYQQSLDQGLQFLIQYYNGEERAKGNILERFSAQQFPDLHSELNLSSLELGDSALYFCASSGGGRGYTIYFGEGSWLTVV.

The V call is TRBV27, the J call TRBJ1-6; D is unresolved. The CDR3 consists of 14 residues. Germline CDR1 reads MNHEY; CDR2 reads SMNVEV (reference sequence). V was shortened by 2 bases and J by 7 bases, with 9 bases between the two germline ends. The CDR3 DNA sequence: TGTGCCAGCAGTTTACCATCTCGAAATTCACCCCTCCACTTT. It codes for CASSLPSRNSPLHF.

In DNA, the CDR3 is TGCGCCAGCAGCGAACAGGGCCTCACTGAAGCTTTCTTT. Translation: CASSEQGLTEAFF. The V and J genes are TRBV10-1 and TRBJ1-1; a possible D gene is TRBD1 (6 bases). Germline loops: CDR1 WNHNN, CDR2 SYGVQD (reference sequence). This CDR3 region has 13 residues. Trimming removed 6 bases from V and 4 bases from J, with 12 bases in between.

Regarding this clone: The same CDR3 is also encoded by other DNA sequences in this sample. J is TRBJ2-3 and V is TRBV18, with 12 bases fitting TRBD2. Germline values: CDR1 KGHSH, CDR2 LQKENI. This CDR3 has 16 residues. J gave up 0 bases and V 4 bases, and 2 bases lay outside the gene matches. This chain's CDR3 is CASSRLAGVSTDTQYF. The DNA for the CDR3 is TGTGCCAGCTCACGACTAGCGGGAGTGAGCACAGATACGCAGTATTTT.

As for this clone: The same CDR3 arises from other DNA sequences in this sample as well. The chain carries TRBV9 and TRBJ1-1, with D possibly matching TRBD1 (5 bases). Germline-derived CDR1 and CDR2 are SGDLS and YYNGEE. The CDR3 is made up of 13 amino acids. V shed 2 bases and J shed 6 bases, with 11 bases lying between them. DNA of the CDR3: TGTGCCAGCAGCGTTGGGGGAGGGGCTGAAGCTTTCTTT. Translated: CASSVGGGAEAFF.

The chain carries TRBV4-1 and TRBJ1-2; D call uncertain. The germline CDR1 and CDR2 sequences are MGHRA and YSYEKL. Trimming took off 1 base at V and 2 bases at J, with 11 bases between the two ends. This CDR3 has 15 amino acids. The CDR3 nucleotides are TGCGCCAGCAGCCAAGTACAAAGAATAAACTATGGCTACACCTTC. Residues: CASSQVQRINYGYTF.

In this sample, this clone turned up a few times. The chain has TRBV6-5 and TRBJ1-1; D is unclear. The V gene lost 5 bases and the J gene lost 3 bases, with 10 bases spanning the gap. Germline V lookup: CDR1 MNHEY, CDR2 SVGAGI. This CDR3 is 13 amino acids long. As DNA, the CDR3 is TGTGCCAGCAGTCTATACCAGGACACTGAAGCTTTCTTT. Translating gives CASSLYQDTEAFF.

The chain recombines TRBV30 with TRBJ2-1; D might be TRBD2 (5 bases). The V and J ends lost 3 bases and 7 bases respectively, with 19 bases between them. The CDR3 covers 15 residues. Germline V gene data show CDR1 as GTSNPN and CDR2 as SVGIG (reference sequence). Here the CDR3 reads CAWSTGRRSGNEQFF. The CDR3 nucleotides are TGTGCCTGGAGCACGGGCCGGAGGTCGGGGAATGAGCAGTTCTTC.

The rearrangement links TRBV11-3 to TRBJ2-7; 9 bases are a match to TRBD1. Germline-derived CDR1 and CDR2 are SGHNT and YENEEA. This CDR3 is 15 amino acids long. Trimming took 5 bases from V and 6 from J; bases not matched to a gene: 11. In nucleotides, the CDR3 is TGTGCCAGCAGCAGCCGGGACAGGGATCTTCTCGAGCAGTACTTC. Encoded protein: CASSSRDRDLLEQYF.

The V gene is TRBV27, the J gene TRBJ1-2, with D maybe TRBD1 (6 bases). Germline loops: CDR1 MNHEY, CDR2 SMNVEV (reference sequence). The CDR3 runs 12 residues. With 3 bases removed from V and 7 bases from J, the gap between germline ends came to 9 bases. CDR3 amino acids: CASSFRGGGYTF. As DNA, the CDR3 is TGTGCCAGCAGTTTTAGAGGGGGTGGCTACACCTTC.

This clone was detected once. The gene calls are TRBV7-3 and TRBJ2-5; unclear D gene. V was trimmed by 2 bases and J by 5 bases, leaving 6 bases between them. Per the germline V gene, CDR1 is SGHTA and CDR2 is FQGTGA. This CDR3 is built from 12 residues. The CDR3 coding sequence is TGTGCCAGCAGCTTAGATAGGGAGACCCAGTACTTC. Translating it yields CASSLDRETQYF.

The chain joins TRBV7-2 to TRBJ1-4; no reliable D call. V lost 5 bases, J lost 3 bases, and 13 bases lay in between. In germline, CDR1 is SGHTA, CDR2 FQGNSA. The CDR3 is 15 amino acids. The CDR3 sequence: CASSPPGASNEKLFF. For the CDR3, the DNA is TGTGCCAGCAGCCCTCCGGGAGCTTCTAATGAAAAACTGTTTTTT.